A single sample gave rise to the 9 T cell receptor beta chains below, sequenced in a study of blood T cell repertoires in COVID-19. Produced via immunoSEQ multiplex PCR; TCRdb's table is partial and in-frame only. The table records 91,000 or so clones, around 87% of them present only once. The sequenced sample consisted of peripheral blood. The receptors were gathered from a human donor in a cohort sampled during active COVID-19.

This clone turned up a few times. The chain carries TRBV5-6 and TRBJ2-7; a weak D match, TRBD1 (5 bases). Trimming removed 0 bases from V and 2 bases from J, with 6 bases in between. Germline V gives CDR1 SGHDT, CDR2 YYEEEE. The CDR3 totals 13 residues. CDR3 bases: TGTGCCAGCAGCTTGGCGACAGCCTACGAGCAGTACTTC. Amino acids: CASSLATAYEQYF.

V usage is TRBV11-2 and J usage is TRBJ1-2; maybe TRBD1 (5 bases). The CDR3 is 15 residues long. The germline V gene has CDR1 SGHAT and CDR2 FQNNGV. Trimming removed 6 bases at V and 4 bases at J, with 18 bases between. CDR3 in amino acids: CASSYATTQGYGYTF. In DNA form, the CDR3 reads TGTGCCAGCAGTTACGCCACCACCCAGGGCTATGGCTACACCTTC.

The chain joins TRBV3-1 (or the pseudogene TRBV3-2) to TRBJ1-1; D is unresolved. This CDR3 spans 15 amino acids. Trimming pared 1 base from V and 0 bases from J, leaving 9 bases between. CDR1 is LGHDT, CDR2 YNNKEL, per germline (reference sequence). In DNA form, the CDR3 reads TGTGCCAGCAGCCAAGTTCCTGGCTTGAACACTGAAGCTTTCTTT. Amino acid sequence: CASSQVPGLNTEAFF.

The rearrangement uses TRBV7-6 and TRBJ1-1; D not certain. Germline V gene data show CDR1 as SGHVS and CDR2 as FNYEAQ. The CDR3 consists of 16 residues. V lost 1 base, J lost 1 base, and 13 bases lay in between. The CDR3 nucleotides read TGTGCCAGCAGCTTAGGGGGAGGTTTTAGGAACACTGAAGCTTTCTTT. Translating it yields CASSLGGGFRNTEAFF. The entire variable domain, with the rest obtained from reference TRBV7-6 and TRBJ1-1, is as follows: GAGVSQSPRYKVTKRGQDVALRCDPISGHVSLYWYRQALGQGPEFLTYFNYEAQQDKSGLPNDRFSAERPEGSISTLTIQRTEQRDSAMYRCASSLGGGFRNTEAFFGQGTRLTVV.

In this sample, this clone turned up once. The V call is TRBV5-1, the J call TRBJ1-2; maybe TRBD1 (5 bases). The CDR3 runs 14 residues. In germline, CDR1 is SGHRS, CDR2 YFSETQ. The V and J ends lost 0 bases and 14 bases respectively, with 20 bases between them. DNA for the CDR3: TGCGCCAGCAGCTTGGGCAAGTCGATTGGGGGGAAGACCTTC. It yields the protein CASSLGKSIGGKTF.

The chain couples TRBV6-2 or TRBV6-3 to TRBJ1-2, with a weak D call TRBD1 (5 bases). V lost 3 bases to trimming and J lost 6 bases, with 14 bases between them. This CDR3 spans 14 amino acids. Looked up from germline, CDR1 is MNHEY and CDR2 is SVGEGT. The CDR3, as DNA: TGTGCCAGCAGTTATGGCAGGGAAGAGGATGGCTACACCTTC. Amino acids: CASSYGREEDGYTF.

V is TRBV6-5 and J is TRBJ1-2; D is unclear. CDR3 size: 15 residues. V gave up 3 bases and J gave up 0 bases, with 11 bases separating them. The germline V gene has CDR1 MNHEY and CDR2 SVGAGI. DNA of the CDR3: TGTGCCAGCAGTTATGGGCAGGCCGCTAACTATGGCTACACCTTC. The encoded protein is CASSYGQAANYGYTF.

The chain joins TRBV5-6 to TRBJ2-3; 10 nucleotides agree with TRBD1. This CDR3 spans 15 amino acids. V shed 3 bases and J 5 bases; nucleotides not matched to a gene: 6. CDR1 is SGHDT and CDR2 is YYEEEE in the germline V gene. The CDR3 loop is CASSWTGGSRDTQYF. CDR3 nucleotides: TGTGCCAGCAGCTGGACAGGGGGTAGTAGAGATACGCAGTATTTT.

This chain connects TRBV21-1 to TRBJ2-7; TRBD2 reflects the table's D call only, with no check against the DNA. TRBV21-1 is a pseudogene. The CDR3 totals 17 residues. In nucleotides, the CDR3 is TGTGCCAGCAGCAAAGGGACTAGCGGGGGCCCCCCCTACGAGCAGTACTTC. Its translation: CASSKGTSGGPPYEQYF.